The 14 T cell receptor beta chains given below trace back to one sample, sequenced in a study of T cells in Graves' hyperthyroidism and ophthalmopathy. TCR beta CDR3 region amplification was performed from RNA transcripts. The primer set for the first-round RT-PCR of the TCR CDR3 was HTBI. Each CDR3 protein gets one entry after TCRdb re-called the multiplex PCR reads with MiXCR. The top ten clones hold approximately 14% of a sample with about 420,000 distinct CDR3 sequences, 15% to 18% of them seen once. The sequenced material came from blood. All receptors derive from a young woman with Graves' hyperthyroidism.

This chain joins TRBV3-1 and TRBJ1-6, with 11 bases that match TRBD1. In germline, CDR1 is LGHDT, CDR2 YNNKEL (reference sequence). Unmatched junction bases numbered 8, after V lost 6 bases and J lost 7 bases. The CDR3 covers 16 residues. CDR3 nucleotides: TGTGCCAGCAGTCGTGGACAGGGGGCGAGGAATTCACCCCTCCACTTT. It yields the protein CASSRGQGARNSPLHF.

This chain links TRBV28 with TRBJ2-7; a possible D gene is TRBD2 (6 bases). V was cut by 10 bases and J by 5 bases, with 18 bases left in between. Germline lookup yields CDR1 MDHEN and CDR2 SYDVKM. The CDR3 spans 13 residues. CDR3 in amino acids: CATGRGLPDEQYF. The CDR3 DNA reads TGTGCCACGGGGCGAGGACTACCCGACGAGCAGTACTTC.

This rearrangement joins TRBV4-1 to TRBJ1-1; unclear D gene. Trimming took 0 bases from V and 7 from J, leaving 12 bases between them. The CDR3 is 14 amino acids. The V gene's germline CDR1 is MGHRA and CDR2 YSYEKL. CDR3 sequence (DNA): TGCGCCAGCAGCCAAGATCCAGCAGGCGTTGAAGCTTTCTTT. Encoded protein: CASSQDPAGVEAFF.

This clonotype was counted many times. This rearrangement joins TRBV6-1 to TRBJ2-7; 7 bases align to TRBD1. Germline-derived CDR1 and CDR2 are MNHNS and SASEGT. This CDR3 spans 16 amino acids. The J segment lost 5 bases and the V segment lost 0 bases, leaving 10 bases of the junction unmatched. CDR3 sequence (DNA): TGTGCCAGCAGTGAAGCCACTCCGATGACAGGGAACGAGCAGTACTTC. Its translation: CASSEATPMTGNEQYF.

This clonotype was found many times. The rearrangement links TRBV11-2 to TRBJ1-1; unclear D gene. The V gene lost 1 base and the J gene lost 1 base, with 7 bases spanning the gap. This CDR3 contains 14 residues. Per the germline V gene, CDR1 is SGHAT and CDR2 is FQNNGV. The CDR3: CASSLGPTNTEAFF. The CDR3 DNA sequence: TGTGCCAGCAGCTTAGGCCCCACGAACACTGAAGCTTTCTTT. Full variable domain (missing parts from reference TRBV11-2 and TRBJ1-1): EAGVAQSPRYKIIEKRQSVAFWCNPISGHATLYWYQQILGQGPKLLIQFQNNGVVDDSQLPKDRFSAERLKGVDSTLKIQPAKLEDSAVYLCASSLGPTNTEAFFGQGTRLTVV.

This clonotype was counted ten times or more. This chain uses TRBV24-1 with TRBJ1-2; D gene uncertain. There are 13 residues in the CDR3. Deletions cut 2 bases from V and 4 bases from J, with 7 bases between. The germline CDR1 and CDR2 sequences are KGHDR and SFDVKD. The CDR3 DNA reads TGTGCCACCAGTGATTCTGGGTCCTATGGCTACACCTTC. It is translated as CATSDSGSYGYTF.

Only a few counts were recorded for this clonotype. V gene TRBV19 combines with J gene TRBJ2-2; 10 bases line up with TRBD2. Losses at the gene ends were 5 bases for V and 0 bases for J; bases not matched to a gene: 0. The germline V gene encodes CDR1 LNHDA and CDR2 SQIVND (reference sequence). The CDR3 covers 15 residues. The CDR3 loop is CASSGLAANTGELFF. The CDR3 DNA sequence: TGTGCCAGTAGTGGACTAGCGGCGAACACCGGGGAGCTGTTTTTT.

The chain recombines TRBV6-2 or TRBV6-3 with TRBJ1-6; TRBD1 is a possible D gene (6 bases). Germline V CDR1 and CDR2: MNHEY, SVGEGT. CDR3 size: 17 residues. V was pared by 6 bases and J by 0 bases, with 15 bases between. The CDR3 coding sequence is TGTGCCAGCAGCCTTACAGGGTCAGACTCCTATAATTCACCCCTCCACTTT. Encoded protein: CASSLTGSDSYNSPLHF.

The V call is TRBV27, the J call TRBJ2-2; TRBD2 agrees at 13 bases. The germline V gene has CDR1 MNHEY and CDR2 SMNVEV (reference sequence). The V and J ends lost 5 bases and 4 bases, in that order; junction bases with no gene match: 10. The CDR3 has 18 residues. CDR3 residues: CASSGTSLAGGPTGELFF. The CDR3 nucleotides are TGTGCCAGCAGTGGCACGTCACTAGCGGGGGGGCCCACCGGGGAGCTGTTTTTT.

This clonotype was seen repeatedly, ten times or more. The V call is TRBV15, the J call TRBJ1-1; no definite D call. CDR1 LNHNV and CDR2 YYDKDF come from the germline V gene (reference sequence). V was cut by 0 bases and J by 0 bases, with 5 bases left in between. This CDR3 has 14 residues. Here the CDR3 DNA reads TGTGCCACCAGCAGAGAAATTGTGAACACTGAAGCTTTCTTT. Its protein product is CATSREIVNTEAFF.

This clonotype appeared many times. V usage is TRBV24-1 and J usage is TRBJ1-2, with D unresolved. This CDR3 is built from 15 residues. With 4 bases removed from V and 4 bases from J, the gap between germline ends came to 15 bases. The germline gives CDR1 KGHDR, CDR2 SFDVKD. CDR3 region: CATSDTSEGIYGYTF. CDR3 nucleotide sequence: TGTGCCACCAGTGACACGAGCGAGGGAATCTATGGCTACACCTTC.

Turning to this clonotype: A much larger clone lies a single base off, so this may be a read error. The chain joins TRBV3-1 to TRBJ1-1; 7 bases are shared with TRBD1. The CDR3 covers 16 residues. V trimming: 4 bases; J trimming: 2 bases; junction bases outside the gene matches: 10. In germline, CDR1 is LGHDT, CDR2 YNNKEL (reference sequence). The CDR3 DNA is TGTGCCAGCAGCCCCTATTTTGGGACAGATAACACTGAAGCTTTCTTT. Protein product: CASSPYFGTDNTEAFF.

V usage is TRBV20-1 and J usage is TRBJ1-2, with D possibly matching TRBD1 (5 bases). The CDR3 has 14 amino acids. With 2 bases removed from V and 0 bases from J, the gap between germline ends came to 10 bases. Per germline, CDR1 DFQATT and CDR2 SNEGSKA (reference sequence). The DNA for the CDR3 is TGCAGTGCTAGAATATCGACAGCTAACTATGGCTACACCTTC. Encoded protein: CSARISTANYGYTF.

In its sample, this clonotype was seen many times. The V call is TRBV12-3 or TRBV12-4, the J call TRBJ2-6; D is unclear. CDR3 size: 15 residues. Trimming took 6 bases from V and 1 from J, leaving 10 bases between them. CDR3 protein: CASRIGRSGANVLTF. In DNA, the CDR3 is TGTGCCAGCAGAATCGGCAGATCTGGGGCCAACGTCCTGACTTTC.